Below, one T cell receptor beta chain is given with its context. A much more abundant neighbour one base away suggests this may be a read error. This CDR3 has 14 residues. For TCR beta, libraries came from iRepertoire HTBI primers and Arm-PCR of CDR3 regions. In TCRdb, the multiplex PCR reads were re-called with MiXCR into one record per CDR3 protein. The table lists roughly 420,000 distinct CDR3 sequences, roughly 15% of them singletons, with 20% to 25% in the top ten. The sample belongs to a study of regulatory T cells in long-lasting Graves disease. As for time point: newly diagnosed GD, antithyroid drugs for less than 3 months. RNA isolated from PBMCs was used to make the TCR library. Patients all came to the study from an endocrinology department in Xi'an, China. The sample was also linked to a second study, of T cells in Graves' hyperthyroidism and ophthalmopathy.

The gene calls are TRBV12-3 or TRBV12-4 and TRBJ1-1; D may be TRBD1 (6 bases). The TCR sequence derives from a young woman with Graves disease. This specimen consisted of peripheral blood mononuclear cells (PBMCs), obtained at new diagnosis, from a patient treated with antithyroid drugs. CDR3: CASSFGTPNTGAFF. For the CDR3, the DNA is TGTGCCAGCAGTTTCGGGACACCGAACACTGGAGCTTTCTTT.